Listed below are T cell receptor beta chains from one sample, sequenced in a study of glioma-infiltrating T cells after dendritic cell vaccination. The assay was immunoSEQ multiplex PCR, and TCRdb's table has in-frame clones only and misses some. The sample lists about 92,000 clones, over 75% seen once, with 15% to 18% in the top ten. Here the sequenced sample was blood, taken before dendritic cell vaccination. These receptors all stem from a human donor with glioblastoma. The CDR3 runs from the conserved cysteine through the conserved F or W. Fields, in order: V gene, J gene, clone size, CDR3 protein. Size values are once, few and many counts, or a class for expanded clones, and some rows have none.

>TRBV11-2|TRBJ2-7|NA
CASSLLPAEVEQYF
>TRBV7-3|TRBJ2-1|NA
CASSSPGQGDNEQFF
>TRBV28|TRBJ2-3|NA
CASSLYLAVGTDTQYF
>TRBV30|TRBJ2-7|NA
CAWTLAGGSYEQYF
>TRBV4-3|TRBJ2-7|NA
CASSRTGGSYEQYF
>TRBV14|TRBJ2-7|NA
CASSQGFPGLAGIFSYEQYF
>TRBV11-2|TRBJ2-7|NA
CASSPRVVYEQYF
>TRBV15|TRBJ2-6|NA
CAIRQTGVTNVLTF
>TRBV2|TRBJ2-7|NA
CASRDWTTYHYEQYF
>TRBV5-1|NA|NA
CASSFGQGDEQYF
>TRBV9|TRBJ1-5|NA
CASSADGGIGQPQHF
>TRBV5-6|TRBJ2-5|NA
CASSWELSVETQYF
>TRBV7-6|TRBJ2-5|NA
CASSPGVTHVVETQYF
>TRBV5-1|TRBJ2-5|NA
CASSRIDRAGGQETQYF
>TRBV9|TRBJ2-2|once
CASSVASDPRIAGELFF
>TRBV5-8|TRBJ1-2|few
CASSQELQGVNGYTF
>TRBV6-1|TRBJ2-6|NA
CASRNRALGANVLTF
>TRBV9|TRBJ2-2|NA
CASSGPGGGVGELFF